One and the same sample provided the 27 T cell receptor beta chains below, sequenced in a study of shared clonotypes between healthy human individuals. Clones were read by immunoSEQ multiplex PCR, and TCRdb kept only the in-frame ones, dropping some. The data contain fewer than 1.6 million clones, 97% to 99% of them singletons. The sequencing sample was made of naive CD4+ T cells sorted from blood. As for subset: CD45RA+ positively selected. The receptors were sampled from a man aged 25 to 45 in good health.

V gene TRBV4-3 combines with J gene TRBJ2-3; D call uncertain. Germline CDR1 and CDR2: LGHNA and YSLEER. The length of the CDR3 is 14 residues. The V and J ends lost 4 bases and 2 bases respectively, with 10 bases between them. DNA of the CDR3: TGCGCCAGCAGCCCTCGACCCTTCACAGATACGCAGTATTTT. The encoded protein is CASSPRPFTDTQYF.

This chain uses TRBV7-9 with TRBJ2-2, with 7 bases fitting TRBD2. J gave up 6 bases and V 5 bases, and 3 bases lay outside the gene matches. CDR1 SEHNR and CDR2 FQNEAQ come from the germline V gene (reference sequence). The CDR3 is 13 residues long. The CDR3 coding sequence is TGTGCCAGCAGCCCGACTAGCTCCGGGGAGCTGTTTTTT. Translation gives CASSPTSSGELFF.

The genes are TRBV5-8 and TRBJ2-5; a weak D match, TRBD1 (7 bases). Deletions cut 3 bases from V and 5 bases from J, with 14 bases between. CDR3 length equals 14 residues. Germline assignment: CDR1 SGHTS and CDR2 YDEGEE. The CDR3 protein is CASSSATGRETQYF. CDR3 DNA: TGTGCCAGCAGCTCTGCGACAGGGAGGGAGACCCAGTACTTC.

This clone was picked up one time. The chain links TRBV11-2 to TRBJ2-7, with a weak D call TRBD1 (5 bases). Trimming removed 1 base at V and 4 bases at J, with 17 bases between. The CDR3 has 16 amino acids. Per germline, CDR1 SGHAT and CDR2 FQNNGV. This CDR3 is CASSLVLTAVTYEQYF. CDR3 in DNA: TGTGCCAGCAGCTTAGTATTGACAGCCGTCACTTACGAGCAGTACTTC.

The rearrangement links TRBV7-6 to TRBJ2-1, with D tentatively TRBD2 (7 bases). The CDR3 runs to 17 residues. Germline V gene lookup returns CDR1 SGHVS and CDR2 FNYEAQ. Deletions cut 2 bases from V and 0 bases from J, with 14 bases between. CDR3 DNA: TGTGCCAGCAGCTTATTTGCCCGGGGGGCCTCCTACAATGAGCAGTTCTTC. Amino acids: CASSLFARGASYNEQFF. The full variable domain, its missing parts supplied by reference TRBV7-6 and TRBJ2-1, is GAGVSQSPRYKVTKRGQDVALRCDPISGHVSLYWYRQALGQGPEFLTYFNYEAQQDKSGLPNDRFSAERPEGSISTLTIQRTEQRDSAMYRCASSLFARGASYNEQFFGPGTRLTVL.

In this sample, this clone turned up once. V and J are TRBV13 and TRBJ2-2; 8 bases align to TRBD2. The CDR3 is made up of 16 amino acids. After removal of 5 bases from V and 6 bases from J, the junction contained 11 bases not matched to a gene. In germline, CDR1 is PRHDT, CDR2 FYEKMQ (reference sequence). CDR3 nucleotides: TGTGCCAGCAGCGTCACAGGGTGGACTAGCCCCGGGGAGCTGTTTTTT. Translation: CASSVTGWTSPGELFF.

V and J are TRBV18 and TRBJ1-1; 7 bases are shared with TRBD1. The CDR3 extends over 15 amino acids. The V and J ends lost 3 bases and 4 bases, in that order; junction bases with no gene match: 8. Looked up from germline, CDR1 is KGHSH and CDR2 is LQKENI. The CDR3: CASSPAGTVGTEAFF. CDR3 coding DNA: TGTGCCAGCTCACCGGCCGGGACAGTCGGCACTGAAGCTTTCTTT.

The chain has TRBV11-2 and TRBJ2-3; D is ambiguous. Germline V CDR1 and CDR2: SGHAT, FQNNGV. V dropped 2 bases and J dropped 1 base, with 13 bases sitting between them. This CDR3 spans 16 amino acids. The CDR3 is CASSLILRWGTDTQYF. The CDR3 region has the DNA TGTGCCAGCAGCTTAATACTCCGATGGGGCACAGATACGCAGTATTTT.

The CDR3 spells CASSEGVKETQYF. The CDR3 DNA is TGTGCCAGCAGTGAGGGGGTGAAAGAGACCCAGTACTTC. The chain uses TRBV2 and TRBJ2-5; D possibly matches TRBD1 or TRBD2 (5 bases each). V lost 3 bases and J 3 bases, leaving 8 bases between the germline ends. Germline V gene lookup returns CDR1 SNHLY and CDR2 FYNNEI. The CDR3 sequence is 13 residues long.

This chain connects TRBV5-8 to TRBJ1-5; D is unclear. CDR1 and CDR2 from the germline V gene are SGHTS and YDEGEE. The ends were cut back, 4 bases at V and 6 bases at J, with 14 bases in the middle. CDR3 size: 14 residues. The CDR3, as DNA: TGTGCCAGCAGCCTGGCGTCCGGGATTCAGCCCCAGCATTTT. The encoded protein is CASSLASGIQPQHF.

The chain links TRBV5-1 to TRBJ2-5, with 10 bases matching TRBD1. The CDR3 is 16 amino acids. Losses at the gene ends were 4 bases for V and 5 bases for J; bases not matched to a gene: 11. Germline V lookup: CDR1 SGHRS, CDR2 YFSETQ. The CDR3 spells CASSPLTGGASETQYF. Here the CDR3 DNA reads TGCGCCAGCAGCCCTCTGACAGGGGGCGCATCCGAGACCCAGTACTTC.

The gene calls are TRBV7-2 and TRBJ2-2, with 7 positions matching TRBD2. The germline V gene encodes CDR1 SGHTA and CDR2 FQGNSA. V shed 5 bases, J shed 4 bases, and the junction held 10 bases outside the gene matches. The CDR3 covers 16 residues. Here the CDR3 DNA reads TGTGCCAGCAGCGGCAGAGGGCGGGGGACCACCGGGGAGCTGTTTTTT. Amino acids: CASSGRGRGTTGELFF. Full variable domain (missing parts from reference TRBV7-2 and TRBJ2-2): GAGVSQSPSNKVTEKGKDVELRCDPISGHTALYWYRQSLGQGLEFLIYFQGNSAPDKSGLPSDRFSAERTGGSVSTLTIQRTQQEDSAVYLCASSGRGRGTTGELFFGEGSRLTVL.

This clone was counted once. This chain uses TRBV5-4 with TRBJ2-1; 8 bases align to TRBD1. Germline CDR1 and CDR2: SGHNT and YYREEE (reference sequence). V shed 5 bases and J 4 bases; nucleotides not matched to a gene: 8. The CDR3 covers 15 residues. The CDR3 sequence: CASSPTGGAYNEQFF. DNA of the CDR3: TGTGCCAGCAGTCCCACAGGGGGTGCGTACAATGAGCAGTTCTTC.

The rearrangement uses TRBV18 and TRBJ2-7; D uncertain. Germline-derived CDR1 and CDR2 are KGHSH and LQKENI. There are 11 residues in the CDR3. V lost 5 bases, J lost 0 bases, and 2 bases lay in between. CDR3 DNA: TGTGCCAGCTCATACTCCTACGAGCAGTACTTC. Translation: CASSYSYEQYF.

CDR3 in DNA: TGTGCCAGCAGCCCCAAGGCGGGACAGGGTCCCCCTGCCTATGGCTACACCTTC. Translated: CASSPKAGQGPPAYGYTF. V usage is TRBV7-9 and J usage is TRBJ1-2; TRBD1 agrees at 9 bases. Germline CDR1 reads SEHNR; CDR2 reads FQNEAQ (reference sequence). This CDR3 contains 18 residues. V lost 5 bases and J lost 4; bases outside the gene matches: 17.

This chain links TRBV2 with TRBJ1-2; 9 bases map to TRBD1. Germline CDR1 SNHLY, CDR2 FYNNEI. The V gene end was trimmed by 7 bases and the J gene end by 0 bases; junction bases not matched to a gene: 6. CDR3 length equals 15 residues. This CDR3 reads CASNHDRGTNYGYTF. The CDR3, as DNA: TGTGCCAGCAACCACGACAGGGGGACTAACTATGGCTACACCTTC.

The V call is TRBV29-1, the J call TRBJ2-1; TRBD2 is a possible D gene (6 bases). V was cut by 4 bases and J by 14 bases, with 21 bases left in between. Germline loops: CDR1 SQVTM, CDR2 ANQGSEA. The CDR3 has 13 residues. The CDR3 loop is CSVAPVLFEREFF. In nucleotides, the CDR3 is TGCAGCGTTGCCCCGGTCCTCTTTGAGCGGGAGTTCTTC.

This chain uses TRBV2 with TRBJ2-7; D is ambiguous. Germline CDR1 reads SNHLY; CDR2 reads FYNNEI. The CDR3 has 12 residues. V shed 7 bases and J shed 4 bases, with 11 bases lying between them. The CDR3 DNA sequence: TGTGCCAGCATGGTCGAGCTTTACGAGCAGTACTTC. It specifies CASMVELYEQYF.

This rearrangement joins TRBV23-1 to TRBJ2-2; weak D call: TRBD2 (6 bases). TRBV23-1 is classed as an ORF, of uncertain function. CDR3 length equals 16 residues. Trimming took off 11 bases at V and 0 bases at J, with 19 bases between the two ends. CDR3 DNA: TGCGCCCTGTCTAAGAGGGGACTGGCGAACACCGGGGAGCTGTTTTTT. This gives the protein CALSKRGLANTGELFF.

This chain links TRBV29-1 with TRBJ1-2, with 8 bases aligning to TRBD1. The junction had 7 bases not matched to a gene; V was cut back by 3 bases and J by 7 bases. CDR3 length: 13 residues. Per germline, CDR1 SQVTM and CDR2 ANQGSEA. The DNA for the CDR3 is TGCAGCGTTGACAGGACAGGGAACGGTGGCTACACCTTC. Amino acids: CSVDRTGNGGYTF.

The V call is TRBV5-6, the J call TRBJ1-1, with TRBD1 identical over 12 bases. With 4 bases clipped from V and 10 bases from J, the junction kept 5 bases outside the gene matches. This CDR3 contains 13 residues. Germline lookup yields CDR1 SGHDT and CDR2 YYEEEE. CDR3 nucleotides: TGTGCCAGCAGCAAGGGACAGGGGGCTTTAGCTTTCTTT. Its protein is CASSKGQGALAFF.

This clone was observed a single time. The V gene is TRBV28, the J gene TRBJ2-7; possibly TRBD1 or TRBD2 for D (5 bases each). The germline V gene encodes CDR1 MDHEN and CDR2 SYDVKM. V gave up 9 bases and J gave up 2 bases, with 14 bases separating them. The CDR3 length is 13 residues. The CDR3 is CASSGTEAYEQYF. Here the CDR3 DNA reads TGTGCCAGTTCCGGGACGGAAGCCTACGAGCAGTACTTC.

V usage is TRBV9 and J usage is TRBJ1-2; maybe TRBD1 (5 bases). This CDR3 spans 15 amino acids. Looked up from germline, CDR1 is SGDLS and CDR2 is YYNGEE. V shed 2 bases and J shed 6 bases, with 17 bases lying between them. The CDR3 coding sequence is TGTGCCAGCAGCGTGCGGGCAGGGTGGTCTGATGGCTACACCTTC. Amino acid sequence: CASSVRAGWSDGYTF.

The genes are TRBV6-5 and TRBJ1-2; D gene unclear. The germline CDR1 and CDR2 sequences are MNHEY and SVGAGI. This CDR3 comprises 14 residues. Between the trimmed V and J ends, which lost 5 bases and 1 base, there was a span of 11 bases. DNA for the CDR3: TGTGCCAGCAGTATACCGGGTTATAACTATGGCTACACCTTC. Amino acids: CASSIPGYNYGYTF.

The rearrangement links TRBV6-1 to TRBJ2-7; D ambiguous. Trimming shortened V by 6 bases and J by 0 bases, and 9 bases separated the two germline ends. CDR3 length equals 13 residues. Germline loops: CDR1 MNHNS, CDR2 SASEGT. The CDR3 region has the DNA TGTGCCAGCAGATTCAGTTTCTCCTACGAGCAGTACTTC. Translation: CASRFSFSYEQYF.

Regarding this clone: At the DNA level, this CDR3 is encoded by other sequences in the same sample as well. The chain employs TRBV9 and TRBJ2-1; TRBD2 matches at 8 bases. After removal of 1 base from V and 4 bases from J, the junction contained 4 bases not matched to a gene. The CDR3 extends over 15 amino acids. Germline V CDR1 and CDR2: SGDLS, YYNGEE. The CDR3 here is CASSVTLAGYNEQFF. As DNA, the CDR3 is TGTGCCAGCAGCGTAACCTTAGCGGGATACAATGAGCAGTTCTTC. The complete variable domain, with remaining parts taken from reference TRBV9 and TRBJ2-1, reads DSGVTQTPKHLITATGQRVTLRCSPRSGDLSVYWYQQSLDQGLQFLIQYYNGEERAKGNILERFSAQQFPDLHSELNLSSLELGDSALYFCASSVTLAGYNEQFFGPGTRLTVL.

This chain joins TRBV7-2 and TRBJ1-3; D is perhaps TRBD1 (6 bases). Germline CDR1 is SGHTA and CDR2 is FQGNSA. The CDR3 consists of 16 residues. V lost 5 bases to trimming and J lost 0 bases, with 14 bases between them. The CDR3 sequence: CASSKAGTFSGNTIYF. The CDR3, as DNA: TGTGCCAGCAGCAAGGCCGGGACATTCTCTGGAAACACCATATATTTT.